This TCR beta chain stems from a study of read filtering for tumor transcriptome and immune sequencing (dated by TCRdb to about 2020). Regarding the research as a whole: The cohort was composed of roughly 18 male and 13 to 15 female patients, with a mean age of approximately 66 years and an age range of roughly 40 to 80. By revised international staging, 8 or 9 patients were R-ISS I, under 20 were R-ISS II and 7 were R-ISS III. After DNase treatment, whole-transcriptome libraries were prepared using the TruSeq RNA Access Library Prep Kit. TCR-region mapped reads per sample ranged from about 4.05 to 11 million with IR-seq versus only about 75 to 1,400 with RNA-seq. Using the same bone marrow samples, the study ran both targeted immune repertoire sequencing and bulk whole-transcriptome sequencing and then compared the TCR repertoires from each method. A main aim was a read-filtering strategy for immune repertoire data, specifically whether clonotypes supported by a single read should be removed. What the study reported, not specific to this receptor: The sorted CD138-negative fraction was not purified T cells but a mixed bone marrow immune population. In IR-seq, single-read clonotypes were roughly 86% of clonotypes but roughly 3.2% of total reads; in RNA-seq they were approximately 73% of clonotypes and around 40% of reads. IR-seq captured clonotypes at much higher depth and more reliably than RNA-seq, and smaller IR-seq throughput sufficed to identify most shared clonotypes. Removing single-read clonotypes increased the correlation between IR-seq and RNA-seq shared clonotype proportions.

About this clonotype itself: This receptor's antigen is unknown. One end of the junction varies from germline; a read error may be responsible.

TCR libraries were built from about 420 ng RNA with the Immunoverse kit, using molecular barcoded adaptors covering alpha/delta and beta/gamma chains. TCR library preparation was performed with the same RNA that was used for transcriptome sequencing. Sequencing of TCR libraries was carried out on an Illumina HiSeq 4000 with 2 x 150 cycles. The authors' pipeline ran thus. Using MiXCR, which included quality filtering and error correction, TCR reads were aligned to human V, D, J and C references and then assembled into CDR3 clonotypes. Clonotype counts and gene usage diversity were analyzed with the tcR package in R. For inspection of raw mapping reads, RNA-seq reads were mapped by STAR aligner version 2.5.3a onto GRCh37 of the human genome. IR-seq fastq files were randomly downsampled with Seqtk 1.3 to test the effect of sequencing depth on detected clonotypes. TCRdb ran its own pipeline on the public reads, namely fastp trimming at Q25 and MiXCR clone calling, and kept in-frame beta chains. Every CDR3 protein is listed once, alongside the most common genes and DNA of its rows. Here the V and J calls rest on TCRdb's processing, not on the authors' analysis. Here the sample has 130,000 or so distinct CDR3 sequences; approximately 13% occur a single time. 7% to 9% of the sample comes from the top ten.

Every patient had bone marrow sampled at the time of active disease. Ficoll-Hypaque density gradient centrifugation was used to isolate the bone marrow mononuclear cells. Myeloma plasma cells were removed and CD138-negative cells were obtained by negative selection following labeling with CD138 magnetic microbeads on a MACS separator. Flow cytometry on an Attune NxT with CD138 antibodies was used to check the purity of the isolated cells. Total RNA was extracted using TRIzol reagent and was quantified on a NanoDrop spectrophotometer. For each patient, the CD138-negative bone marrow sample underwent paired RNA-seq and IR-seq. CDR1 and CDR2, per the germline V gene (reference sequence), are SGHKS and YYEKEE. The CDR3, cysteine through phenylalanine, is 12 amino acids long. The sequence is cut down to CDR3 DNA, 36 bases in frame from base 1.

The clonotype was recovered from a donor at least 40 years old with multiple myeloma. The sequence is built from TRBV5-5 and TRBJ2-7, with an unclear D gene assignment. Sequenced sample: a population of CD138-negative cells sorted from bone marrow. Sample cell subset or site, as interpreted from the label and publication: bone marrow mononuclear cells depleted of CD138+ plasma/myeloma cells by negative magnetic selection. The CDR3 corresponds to CASSLVGGEQYF. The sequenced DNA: TGCGCCAGCAGCTTGGTGGGCGGCGAGCAGTACTTC.